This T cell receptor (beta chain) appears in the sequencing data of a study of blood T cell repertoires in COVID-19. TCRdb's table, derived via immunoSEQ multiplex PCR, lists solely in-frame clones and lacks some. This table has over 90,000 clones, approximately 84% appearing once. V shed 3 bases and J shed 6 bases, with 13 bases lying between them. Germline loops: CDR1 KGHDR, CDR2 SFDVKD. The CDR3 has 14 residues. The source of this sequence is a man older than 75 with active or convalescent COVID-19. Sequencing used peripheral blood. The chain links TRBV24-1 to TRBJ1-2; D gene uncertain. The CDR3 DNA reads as TGTGCCACCAGTGATGCGGTGCGGTCCCATGGCTACACCTTC. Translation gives CATSDAVRSHGYTF.